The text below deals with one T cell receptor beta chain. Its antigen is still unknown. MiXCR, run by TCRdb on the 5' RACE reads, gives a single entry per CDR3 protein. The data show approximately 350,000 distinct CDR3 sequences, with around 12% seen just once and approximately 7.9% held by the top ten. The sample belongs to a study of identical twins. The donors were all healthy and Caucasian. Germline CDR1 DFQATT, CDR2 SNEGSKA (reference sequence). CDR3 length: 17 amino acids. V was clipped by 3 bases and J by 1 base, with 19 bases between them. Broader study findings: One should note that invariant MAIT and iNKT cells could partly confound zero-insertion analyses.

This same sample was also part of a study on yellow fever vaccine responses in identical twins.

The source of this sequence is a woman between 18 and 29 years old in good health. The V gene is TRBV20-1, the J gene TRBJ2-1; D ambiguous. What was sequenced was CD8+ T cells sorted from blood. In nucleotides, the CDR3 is TGCAGTGCTAGTGCCCCTCCCGATTATCCATCCTACAATGAGCAGTTCTTC. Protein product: CSASAPPDYPSYNEQFF.